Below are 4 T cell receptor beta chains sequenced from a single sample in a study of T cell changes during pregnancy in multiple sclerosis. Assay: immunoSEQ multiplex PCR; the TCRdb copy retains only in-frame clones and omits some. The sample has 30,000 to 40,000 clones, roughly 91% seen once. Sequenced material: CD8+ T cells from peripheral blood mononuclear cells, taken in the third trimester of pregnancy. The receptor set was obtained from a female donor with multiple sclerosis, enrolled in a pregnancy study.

CDR3 nucleotides: TGTGCCAGCAGCAAGACAGGGATTGAAAAACTGTTTTTT. Translated, it gives CASSKTGIEKLFF. The J gene is TRBJ1-4, the V gene TRBV21-1; TRBD1, the table's D call, lacks a check against the DNA. TRBV21-1 is assigned pseudogene status. The CDR3 totals 13 residues.

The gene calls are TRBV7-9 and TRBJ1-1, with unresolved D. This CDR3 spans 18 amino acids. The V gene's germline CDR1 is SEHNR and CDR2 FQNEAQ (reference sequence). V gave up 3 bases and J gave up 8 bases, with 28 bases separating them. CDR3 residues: CASSFPGLTAGGSWEAFF. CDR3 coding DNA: TGTGCCAGCAGCTTCCCCGGGCTAACTGCGGGTGGGTCTTGGGAAGCTTTCTTT.

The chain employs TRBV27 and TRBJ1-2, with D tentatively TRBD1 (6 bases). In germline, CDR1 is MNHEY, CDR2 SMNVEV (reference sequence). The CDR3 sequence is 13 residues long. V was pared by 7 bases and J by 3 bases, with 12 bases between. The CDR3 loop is CASKGGNDYGYTF. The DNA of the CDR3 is TGTGCCAGCAAGGGGGGGAACGACTATGGCTACACCTTC.

The CDR3 protein is CASSLHSGQGTYEQYF. DNA for the CDR3: TGTGCCAGCAGTTTACATTCCGGACAGGGAACCTACGAGCAGTACTTC. V usage is TRBV27 and J usage is TRBJ2-7; 8 positions agree with TRBD1. Germline V CDR1 and CDR2: MNHEY, SMNVEV (reference sequence). Trimming removed 2 bases from V and 2 bases from J; junction bases left unmatched: 8. The CDR3 sequence is 16 residues long.